The rows below give T cell receptor beta chains drawn from one sample of a study of blood T cell repertoires in COVID-19. The protocol was immunoSEQ multiplex PCR, while the TCRdb copy is restricted to in-frame clones and leaves out a portion. The sample yields some 150,000 clones, roughly 84% seen once. The specimen was peripheral blood. All receptors come from a human donor with acute or convalescent COVID-19. The donor label of this sample is uncertain. CDR3s include the opening cysteine and the closing phenylalanine or tryptophan. The D gene is left open where the match is weak. Clone sizes are given selectively: once, few, many, or a class where the clone is expanded.

j_gene	v_gene	abundance	d_gene	CDR3aa	CDR3nt
TRBJ1-1	TRBV19	NA	TRBD1	CASSKTGLNTEAFF	TGTGCCAGTAGTAAGACAGGGCTGAACACTGAAGCTTTCTTT
TRBJ2-7	TRBV5-1	NA	NA	CASSFDAGSLGQYF	TGCGCCAGCAGCTTTGATGCGGGGTCCCTAGGACAGTACTTC
TRBJ1-5	TRBV25-1	NA	NA	CASSGTGQNQPQHF	TGTGCCAGCAGTGGTACAGGGCAAAATCAGCCCCAGCATTTT
TRBJ1-4	TRBV5-1	NA	TRBD1	CASSLSGGHNEKLFF	TGCGCCAGCAGCTTATCAGGGGGCCATAATGAAAAACTGTTTTTT
TRBJ1-2	TRBV4-1	NA	TRBD1	CASSQELRDRGYGYTF	TGCGCCAGCAGCCAGGAACTCCGGGACAGGGGCTATGGCTACACCTTC
TRBJ1-4	TRBV27	once	NA	CASKSAQVREKLFF	TGTGCCAGCAAGAGCGCTCAAGTTCGAGAAAAACTGTTTTTT
TRBJ2-5	TRBV7-2	NA	TRBD1	CASSPFPRTGLKAETQYF	TGTGCCAGCAGCCCTTTTCCCAGGACAGGGCTGAAGGCGGAGACCCAGTACTTC
TRBJ2-7	TRBV29-1	NA	TRBD1	CSVDIGTGGNEQYF	TGCAGCGTTGATATCGGGACAGGGGGCAACGAGCAGTACTTC
TRBJ2-5	TRBV4-1	NA	TRBD2	CASSQDMTGGWETQYF	TGCGCCAGCAGCCAAGATATGACGGGAGGTTGGGAGACCCAGTACTTC
TRBJ2-2	TRBV7-3	NA	NA	CASGSQNTGELFF	TGTGCCAGCGGGAGCCAAAACACCGGGGAGCTGTTTTTT
TRBJ1-4	TRBV5-6	NA	TRBD1	CASSWGQGKKLFF	TGTGCCAGCAGCTGGGGACAGGGAAAAAAACTGTTTTTT
TRBJ2-5	TRBV9	NA	TRBD2	CASSVAMGGSSGGARETQYF	TGTGCCAGCAGCGTAGCTATGGGCGGCTCAAGCGGGGGGGCTCGGGAGACCCAGTACTTC
TRBJ1-2	TRBV29-1	NA	NA	CSVGTRGGYTF	TGCAGCGTCGGGACACGAGGAGGCTACACCTTC
TRBJ1-5	TRBV12-3/TRBV12-4	NA	NA	CASSLGSNQPQHF	TGTGCCAGCAGCCTAGGTAGCAATCAGCCCCAGCATTTT
TRBJ2-1	TRBV6-5	NA	TRBD1	CASTLGTGPYNEQFF	TGTGCCAGCACGCTAGGGACAGGACCCTACAATGAGCAGTTCTTC
TRBJ2-7	TRBV12-5	once	NA	CASAREKQGFYEQYF	TGTGCTAGTGCCCGAGAGAAGCAGGGGTTCTACGAGCAGTACTTC
TRBJ2-2	TRBV19	NA	NA	CASSTTTSYRASYTGELFF	TGTGCCAGTAGCACAACCACCTCATACAGGGCTAGCTACACCGGGGAGCTGTTTTTT
TRBJ1-2	TRBV11-2	NA	NA	CASSSLPYRISNYGYTF	TGTGCCAGCAGCTCCTTACCTTACAGGATCTCTAACTATGGCTACACCTTC
TRBJ1-4	TRBV18	NA	NA	CASSPGLEGNEKLFF	TGTGCCAGCTCACCAGGCCTAGAGGGTAATGAAAAACTGTTTTTT
TRBJ2-2	TRBV11-3	NA	TRBD2	CASSSSRASGSLPGELFF	TGTGCCAGCAGCTCTAGTAGGGCTAGCGGGAGCCTTCCCGGGGAGCTGTTTTTT
TRBJ1-2	TRBV28	NA	NA	CASSLGGNYGYTF	TGTGCCAGCAGTTTAGGGGGGAACTATGGCTACACCTTC
TRBJ2-7	TRBV19	few	TRBD1	CASRRTIHRGADEQYF	TGTGCCAGTAGGCGGACAATTCACAGGGGAGCGGACGAGCAGTACTTC
TRBJ1-6	TRBV5-8	NA	NA	CASSLGAGNSPLHF	TGTGCCAGCAGCTTGGGCGCAGGGAATTCACCCCTCCACTTT
TRBJ2-3	TRBV5-4	NA	NA	CASSLPGTDTQYF	TGTGCCAGCAGCCTACCGGGGACAGATACGCAGTATTTT
TRBJ2-7	TRBV28	NA	TRBD1	CASSVVRGTNYEQYF	TGTGCCAGCAGTGTCGTCAGGGGGACCAACTACGAGCAGTACTTC
TRBJ1-4	TRBV5-1	NA	TRBD1	CASSLRPDRAEKLFF	TGCGCCAGCAGCTTGCGCCCTGACAGGGCTGAAAAACTGTTTTTT
TRBJ1-1	TRBV6-5	NA	NA	CASSYSAGLNTEAFF	TGTGCCAGCAGTTACTCGGCAGGGTTGAACACTGAAGCTTTCTTT
TRBJ1-2	TRBV5-6	few	TRBD1	CASSFDRGALGYTF	TGTGCCAGCAGCTTCGACAGGGGGGCGCTTGGCTACACCTTC
TRBJ1-1	TRBV27	NA	TRBD1	CASRPGQGGLYTEAFF	TGTGCCAGCAGGCCGGGACAGGGGGGTCTGTACACTGAAGCTTTCTTT
TRBJ1-6	TRBV30	NA	TRBD1	CAWTQERWSGGTGGGSPLHF	TGTGCCTGGACCCAAGAACGATGGAGCGGAGGGACAGGGGGTGGTTCACCCCTCCACTTT
TRBJ1-2	TRBV7-9	NA	NA	CASSSINYGYTF	TGTGCCAGCAGCTCCATTAACTATGGCTACACCTTC
TRBJ2-1	TRBV27	NA	TRBD1	CASSRSTGSSYNEQFF	TGTGCCAGCAGTCGCTCGACAGGGAGCTCCTACAATGAGCAGTTCTTC
TRBJ2-2	TRBV3-1/TRBV3-2	NA	TRBD1	CASSPKLGGQGDGELFF	TGTGCCAGCAGCCCTAAGCTAGGGGGACAGGGGGACGGGGAGCTGTTTTTT
TRBJ2-1	TRBV11-3	NA	TRBD2	CASSPRGGAYNEQFF	TGTGCCAGCAGCCCCCGGGGGGGCGCCTACAATGAGCAGTTCTTC
TRBJ1-4	TRBV5-1	NA	NA	CASGSGSSPTNEKLFF	TGCGCCAGCGGGTCGGGGTCCTCCCCAACTAATGAAAAACTGTTTTTT
TRBJ2-3	TRBV19	NA	NA	CASSHNREDTQYF	TGTGCCAGTAGTCACAACCGGGAGGATACGCAGTATTTT
TRBJ2-7	TRBV27	NA	NA	CASSFSGGTYEQYF	TGTGCCAGCAGTTTTAGTGGGGGGACCTACGAGCAGTACTTC
TRBJ1-1	TRBV5-1	NA	TRBD1	CASSSGDSHTEAFF	TGCGCCAGCAGCTCGGGGGACAGCCACACTGAAGCTTTCTTT
TRBJ2-1	TRBV18	NA	TRBD2	CASSPEREVTHEQFF	TGTGCCAGCTCACCGGAGCGGGAGGTCACTCATGAGCAGTTCTTC
TRBJ1-3	TRBV19	NA	NA	CASSLRYGSSGNTIYF	TGTGCCAGTAGTCTAAGATATGGGAGCTCTGGAAACACCATATATTTT
TRBJ1-2	TRBV6-5	NA	NA	CASSRRGGFGYTF	TGTGCCAGCAGCAGACGAGGAGGTTTTGGCTACACCTTC
TRBJ2-7	TRBV6-5	NA	TRBD2	CASREAGGIYEQYF	TGTGCCAGTCGGGAAGCGGGAGGAATCTACGAGCAGTACTTC
TRBJ2-3	TRBV11-2	NA	NA	CASSLDSGRTDTQYF	TGTGCCAGCAGCTTAGATAGCGGCCGCACAGATACGCAGTATTTT
TRBJ2-2	TRBV6-4	NA	NA	CASRPGHNTGELFF	TGTGCCAGCAGACCGGGACACAACACCGGGGAGCTGTTTTTT
TRBJ2-1	TRBV2	NA	TRBD2	CASRLGLAAYNEQFF	TGTGCCAGCAGGTTGGGACTAGCGGCATACAATGAGCAGTTCTTC
TRBJ2-7	TRBV13	NA	TRBD2	CASSLGASGATYEQYF	TGTGCCAGCAGCTTAGGAGCGAGCGGGGCGACCTACGAGCAGTACTTC
TRBJ1-1	TRBV7-9	NA	NA	CASNPWGGKSTEAFF	TGTGCCAGCAACCCCTGGGGGGGTAAAAGCACTGAAGCTTTCTTT
TRBJ2-7	TRBV7-9	NA	TRBD1	CASSVTGEGEQYF	TGTGCCAGCAGCGTTACAGGGGAAGGGGAGCAGTACTTC
TRBJ2-1	TRBV5-1	few	NA	CASSPDRFGEQFF	TGCGCCAGCAGCCCGGACAGATTTGGTGAGCAGTTCTTC
TRBJ2-1	TRBV5-1	NA	NA	CASSRPEQDEQFF	TGCGCCAGCTCCCGGCCAGAACAGGATGAGCAGTTCTTC
TRBJ2-7	TRBV5-6	NA	NA	CASSLLRYEQYF	TGTGCCAGCAGCTTACTTCGTTACGAGCAGTACTTC